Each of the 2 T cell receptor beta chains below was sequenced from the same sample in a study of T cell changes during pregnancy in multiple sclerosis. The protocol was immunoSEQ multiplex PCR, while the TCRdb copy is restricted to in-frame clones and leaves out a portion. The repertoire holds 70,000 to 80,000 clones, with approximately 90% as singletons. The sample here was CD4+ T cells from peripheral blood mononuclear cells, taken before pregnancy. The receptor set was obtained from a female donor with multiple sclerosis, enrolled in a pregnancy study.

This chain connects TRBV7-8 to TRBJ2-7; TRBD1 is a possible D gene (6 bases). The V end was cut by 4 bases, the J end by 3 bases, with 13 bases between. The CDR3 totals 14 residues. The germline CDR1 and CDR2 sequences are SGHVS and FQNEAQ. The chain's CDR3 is CASSSGTLNYEQYF. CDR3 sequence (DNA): TGTGCCAGCAGCTCGGGGACACTAAACTACGAGCAGTACTTC.

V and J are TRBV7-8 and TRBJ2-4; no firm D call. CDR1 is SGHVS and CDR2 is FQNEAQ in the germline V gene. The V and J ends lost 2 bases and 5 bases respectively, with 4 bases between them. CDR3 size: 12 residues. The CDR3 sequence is CASSLSENIQYF. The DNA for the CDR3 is TGTGCCAGCAGCTTATCGGAAAACATTCAGTACTTC.